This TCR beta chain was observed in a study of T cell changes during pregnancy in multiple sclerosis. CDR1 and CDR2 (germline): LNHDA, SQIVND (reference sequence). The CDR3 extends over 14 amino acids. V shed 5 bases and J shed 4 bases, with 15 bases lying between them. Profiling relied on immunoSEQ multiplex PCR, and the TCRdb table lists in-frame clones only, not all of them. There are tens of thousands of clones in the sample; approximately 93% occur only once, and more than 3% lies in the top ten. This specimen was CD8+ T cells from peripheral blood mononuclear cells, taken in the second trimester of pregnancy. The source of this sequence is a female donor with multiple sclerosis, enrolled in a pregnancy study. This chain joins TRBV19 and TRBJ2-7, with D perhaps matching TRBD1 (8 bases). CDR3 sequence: CASSVGQGGYEQYF. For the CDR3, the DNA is TGTGCCAGTAGTGTTGGACAGGGAGGGTACGAGCAGTACTTC.